This paragraph reports one T cell receptor beta chain. This sample also contains other DNA sequences that code for the same CDR3. Sequenced by immunoSEQ multiplex PCR; TCRdb stores in-frame clones only, minus some. The sample lists a few million clones, approximately 93% occurring once. The source of the sample is a study of shared clonotypes between healthy human individuals. Study context: Plates per donor: three CD4 naive, three CD4 memory, two CD8 naive, one CD8 memory.

Germline CDR1 and CDR2: SGHAT and FQNNGV. The length of the CDR3 is 13 residues. Trimming removed 1 base at V and 10 bases at J, with 11 bases between. What was sequenced was naive CD4+ T cells from PBMCs. Documented subset: CD45RA+ positively selected. The sequence was collected from a man between 18 and 29 years old in good health. Some clones in this sample may be carry-over from other donors' samples. J is TRBJ2-1 and V is TRBV11-2, with D possibly being TRBD2 (5 bases). CDR3 amino acids: CASSLVSGGEQFF. As DNA, the CDR3 is TGTGCCAGCAGCTTAGTATCAGGAGGCGAGCAGTTCTTC.